Described below is a single T cell receptor beta chain sequence and its context. These data are taken from a study of blood T cell repertoires in COVID-19. Study in general: Samples representing acute and convalescent COVID-19 were sourced from the United States, Italy and Spain.

The table came from immunoSEQ multiplex PCR; TCRdb's copy has only in-frame clones and leaves some out. The sample has 140,000 to 150,000 clones, 65% to 85% seen once. Source material: peripheral blood. This clonotype originated in a woman aged 60-75 years with acute or convalescent COVID-19.

This CDR3 reads CASSQLIGTSGRAHEQYF. Here the CDR3 DNA reads TGCGCCAGCAGCCAACTCATAGGGACTAGCGGGAGAGCCCACGAGCAGTACTTC. This chain joins TRBV4-1 and TRBJ2-7; 14 bases map to TRBD2. Germline CDR1 reads MGHRA; CDR2 reads YSYEKL. The CDR3 is 18 residues long. V lost 2 bases to trimming and J lost 5 bases; unmatched junction nucleotides: 11.